The clone carrying this T cell receptor beta chain was seen once. Its matching antigen is unknown. TCRdb keeps only in-frame clones here, not all; method: immunoSEQ multiplex PCR. The sample shows around 54,000 clones, less than 90% of them seen only once. The data originate from a study of a mutant IDH1 vaccine in newly diagnosed glioma. Trimming took 5 bases from V and 2 from J; bases not matched to a gene: 11. The CDR3 covers 16 residues. Germline CDR1 is SGHAT and CDR2 is FQNNGV. Described time point: week 47, end of study. Doses consisted of 300 ug of mutant IDH1 20-mer peptide each, paired with topical imiquimod.

The sample was PBMCs, taken from a glioma patient whose treatment included an IDH1 peptide vaccine. J is TRBJ2-7 and V is TRBV11-2; 8 nucleotides align to TRBD1. The TCR was taken from a woman aged 50 to 60 with glioma. CDR3 sequence: CASSPGTIQGAYEQYF. The CDR3 bases are TGTGCCAGCAGCCCCGGAACGATACAGGGGGCCTACGAGCAGTACTTC.